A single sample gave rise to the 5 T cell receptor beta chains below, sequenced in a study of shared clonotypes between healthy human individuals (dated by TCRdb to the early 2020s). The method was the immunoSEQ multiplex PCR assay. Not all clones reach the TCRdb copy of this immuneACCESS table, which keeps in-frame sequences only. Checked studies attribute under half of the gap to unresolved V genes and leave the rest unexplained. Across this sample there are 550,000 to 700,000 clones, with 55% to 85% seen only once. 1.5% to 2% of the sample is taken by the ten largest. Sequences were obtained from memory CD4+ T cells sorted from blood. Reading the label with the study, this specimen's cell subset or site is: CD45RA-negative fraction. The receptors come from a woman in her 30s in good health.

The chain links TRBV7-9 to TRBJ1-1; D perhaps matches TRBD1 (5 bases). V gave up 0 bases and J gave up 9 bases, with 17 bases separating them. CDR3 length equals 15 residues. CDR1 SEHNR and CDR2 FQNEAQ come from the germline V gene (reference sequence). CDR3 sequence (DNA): TGTGCCAGCAGCTTAGCCATGGGGGACCGACCAAAAGCTTTCTTT. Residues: CASSLAMGDRPKAFF. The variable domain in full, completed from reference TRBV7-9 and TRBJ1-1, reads DTGVSQNPRHKITKRGQNVTFRCDPISEHNRLYWYRQTLGQGPEFLTYFQNEAQLEKSRLLSDRFSAERPKGSFSTLEIQRTEQGDSAMYLCASSLAMGDRPKAFFGQGTRLTVV.

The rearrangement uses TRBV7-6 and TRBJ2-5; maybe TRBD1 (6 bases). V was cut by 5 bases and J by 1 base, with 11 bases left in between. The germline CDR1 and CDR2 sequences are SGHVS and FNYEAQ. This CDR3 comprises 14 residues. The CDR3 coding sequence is TGTGCCAGCAGCGTACGAGGGGGCCAAGAGACCCAGTACTTC. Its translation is CASSVRGGQETQYF.

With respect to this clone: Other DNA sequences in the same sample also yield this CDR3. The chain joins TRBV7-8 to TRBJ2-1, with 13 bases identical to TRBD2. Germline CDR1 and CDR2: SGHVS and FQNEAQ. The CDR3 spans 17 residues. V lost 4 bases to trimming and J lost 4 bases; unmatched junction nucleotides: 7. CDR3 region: CASSSLAGGPLYNEQFF. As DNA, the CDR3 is TGTGCCAGCAGCTCACTAGCGGGAGGGCCGTTATACAATGAGCAGTTCTTC.

Here the CDR3 reads CASSLYTGGAGRSFF. CDR3 DNA: TGTGCCAGCAGTTTATATACGGGCGGGGCAGGGAGATCTTTCTTT. The J gene is TRBJ1-1, the V gene TRBV28; possibly TRBD1 for D (5 bases). This CDR3 has 15 amino acids. With 1 base removed from V and 12 bases from J, the gap between germline ends came to 21 bases. Germline V CDR1 and CDR2: MDHEN, SYDVKM.

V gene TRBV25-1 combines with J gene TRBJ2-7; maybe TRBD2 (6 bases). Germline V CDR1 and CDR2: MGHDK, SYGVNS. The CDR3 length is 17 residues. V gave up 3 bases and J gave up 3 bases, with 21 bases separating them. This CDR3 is CASSDTVAGRRYYEQYF. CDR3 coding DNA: TGTGCCAGCAGTGACACCGTAGCCGGGAGAAGGTACTACGAGCAGTACTTC.